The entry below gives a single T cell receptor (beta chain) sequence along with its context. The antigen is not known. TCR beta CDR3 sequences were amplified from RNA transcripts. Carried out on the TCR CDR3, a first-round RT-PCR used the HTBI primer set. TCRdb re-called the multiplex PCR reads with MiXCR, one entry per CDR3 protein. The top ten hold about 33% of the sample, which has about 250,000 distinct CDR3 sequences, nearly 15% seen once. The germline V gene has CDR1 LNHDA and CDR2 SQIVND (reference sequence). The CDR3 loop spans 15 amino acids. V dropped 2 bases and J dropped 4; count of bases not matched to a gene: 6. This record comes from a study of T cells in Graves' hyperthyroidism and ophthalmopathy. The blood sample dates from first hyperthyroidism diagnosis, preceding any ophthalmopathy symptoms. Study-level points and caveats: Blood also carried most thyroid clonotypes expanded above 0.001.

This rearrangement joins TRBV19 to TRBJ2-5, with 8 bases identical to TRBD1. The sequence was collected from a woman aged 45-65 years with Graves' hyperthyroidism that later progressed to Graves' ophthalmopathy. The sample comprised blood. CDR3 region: CASSIRDRPLETQYF. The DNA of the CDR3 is TGTGCCAGTAGTATACGGGACAGGCCTTTAGAGACCCAGTACTTC.